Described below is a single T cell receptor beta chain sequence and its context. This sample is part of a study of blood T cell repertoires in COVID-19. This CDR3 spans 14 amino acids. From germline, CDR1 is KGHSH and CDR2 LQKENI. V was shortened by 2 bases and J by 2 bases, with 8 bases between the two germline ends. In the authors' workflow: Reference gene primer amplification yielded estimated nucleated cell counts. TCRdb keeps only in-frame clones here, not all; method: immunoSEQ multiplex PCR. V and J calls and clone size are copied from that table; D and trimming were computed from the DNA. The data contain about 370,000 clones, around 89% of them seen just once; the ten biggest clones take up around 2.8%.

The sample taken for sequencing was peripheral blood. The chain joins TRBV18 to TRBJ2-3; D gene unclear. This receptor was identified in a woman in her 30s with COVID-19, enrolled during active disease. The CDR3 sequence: CASSPMEFTDTQYF. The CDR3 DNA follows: TGTGCCAGCTCACCAATGGAGTTCACAGATACGCAGTATTTT.